This TCR beta chain was retrieved from a study of T cell repertoires in cytomegalovirus infection (dated by TCRdb to the late 2010s). General notes on the study: The peptide stimulations were aimed at well-studied HLA-B-restricted epitopes as well as recently identified HLA-C-restricted CMV epitopes, whose presentation resists viral immunomodulation. Donor HLA type was relevant to the analysis, as public TCR beta signatures indicated carriage of CMV infection together with the matching HLA type. Study-wide conclusions, independent of this receptor: The ex vivo response was dominated by HLA-C-restricted CMV-specific TCR beta clonotypes, which also provided the single most frequent clonotype in two of eight donors. In both this cohort and an independent roughly 350-donor cohort, the cumulative frequency of public TCR beta family members distinguished carriers of CMV infection plus the relevant HLA type.

The treatment or condition label, read with the paper, signifies: in vitro stimulation with specific CMV peptide epitopes to enrich CMV-specific T cells. CDR1 and CDR2 were assigned from the germline V gene as SGHVS and FNYEAQ. Its CDR3 holds 16 amino acids, cysteine through phenylalanine. Only the CDR3 DNA stays, 48 bases, in frame from base 1. V trim: 4 bases; J trim: 6 bases; unmatched bases: 13. The run used an Illumina HiSeq 1500. TCRdb trimmed public reads at Q25 via fastp, called clones via MiXCR and kept in-frame beta chains. Duplicate CDR3 protein sequences are folded into a single record with the most common DNA and genes. The sample records roughly 800,000 distinct CDR3 sequences, 25% to 30% of which are singletons. Clones ranked in the top ten supply around 13% of the sample. This clonotype was seen a handful of times. Its antigen has not been determined. Nothing much larger sits one base from this clone, and base qualities are not available.

The clonotype originates from a human donor in good health (CMV status not recorded). Some clones in this sample may be carry-over from other donors' samples. The sample here was cultured CD8+ T cells from PBMCs, taken from culture after CMV antigen stimulation. The chain couples TRBV7-6 to TRBJ2-3, with 7 middle bases fitting TRBD2. The DNA is as follows: TGTGCCAGCAGCTCCACTGGGGACTACCTCCGGGATACGCAGTATTTT. Its translation reads: CASSSTGDYLRDTQYF.